This is a list of T cell receptor beta chains from one sample in a study of blood T cell repertoires in COVID-19. Some clones are missing from TCRdb's copy, which holds only in-frame ones; the method was immunoSEQ multiplex PCR. Among 220,000 or so clones, 84% were seen once, and the ten largest hold 6.8%. What was sequenced was PBMCs or T cells enriched from blood (not recorded which). These receptors were taken from a woman aged 40 to 50 who had recovered from COVID-19. Each CDR3 is given with its conserved first and last residue. Each record gives: V gene, J gene, CDR3 protein.

V: TRBV18; J: TRBJ2-3; CDR3: CASSPSLAGSSDTQYF
V: TRBV28; J: TRBJ2-7; CDR3: CATTGGSLREQYF
V: TRBV21-1; J: TRBJ2-1; CDR3: CASSKPGLAPNEQFF
V: TRBV5-1; J: TRBJ2-2; CDR3: CASSSGQGTTGELFF
V: TRBV27; J: TRBJ1-1; CDR3: CASSTGLGVTEAFF
V: TRBV5-1; J: TRBJ2-7; CDR3: CASSLGLAGIDEQYF
V: TRBV11-3; J: TRBJ1-1; CDR3: CASSEQGANTEAFF
V: TRBV27; J: TRBJ1-1; CDR3: CASSLYTGSNTEAFF
V: TRBV19; J: TRBJ1-2; CDR3: CASRPSQGNYGYTF
V: TRBV5-1; J: TRBJ2-1; CDR3: CASSLDLGTTQAGWFF
V: TRBV2; J: TRBJ2-1; CDR3: CASSGPSGGEQFF
V: TRBV30; J: TRBJ2-4; CDR3: CAWSQGQGKNIQYF
V: TRBV28; J: TRBJ1-1; CDR3: CASTPRGRLTEAFF
V: TRBV28; J: TRBJ2-5; CDR3: CASSLPAGARQETQYF
V: TRBV11-2; J: TRBJ1-2; CDR3: CASSLVGGGGGYGYTF
V: TRBV5-4; J: TRBJ1-6; CDR3: CASSRPGLRDSNSPLHF
V: TRBV18; J: TRBJ1-2; CDR3: CASSPLPWTGQGETRYGYTF
V: TRBV4-1; J: TRBJ2-2; CDR3: CASSQDFAGAGELFF
V: TRBV28; J: TRBJ2-7; CDR3: CASSGPGRGLYEQYF
V: TRBV10-3; J: TRBJ2-1; CDR3: CAISVGLGAYNEQFF
V: TRBV24-1; J: TRBJ1-2; CDR3: CATSEARQEEGYGYTF
V: TRBV7-2; J: TRBJ2-3; CDR3: CASSAPQGFDTQYF
V: TRBV11-2; J: TRBJ2-1; CDR3: CASSLDLSSVNNEQFF
V: TRBV7-9; J: TRBJ2-5; CDR3: CASGLGETQYF
V: TRBV2; J: TRBJ1-1; CDR3: CARGRPNTEAFF
V: TRBV11-3; J: TRBJ1-6; CDR3: CASSSGQGAYNSPLHF
V: TRBV12-3/TRBV12-4; J: TRBJ1-1; CDR3: CASSLGPVTEAFF
V: TRBV12-3/TRBV12-4; J: TRBJ1-2; CDR3: CASSPRRESGYTF
V: TRBV7-2; J: TRBJ1-5; CDR3: CASSLAENQPQHF
V: TRBV7-2; J: TRBJ2-7; CDR3: CASSERGLEYYEQYF
V: TRBV28; J: TRBJ2-4; CDR3: CASRQGAGIQYF
V: TRBV18; J: TRBJ1-3; CDR3: CASSRDSSSGNTIYF
V: TRBV4-1; J: TRBJ1-5; CDR3: CASSRGASNQPQHF
V: TRBV27; J: TRBJ2-7; CDR3: CASSSTPSSYEQYF
V: TRBV21-1; J: TRBJ2-5; CDR3: CASSTEAETQYF
V: TRBV28; J: TRBJ1-5; CDR3: CASRVTPSNQPQHF
V: TRBV3-1/TRBV3-2; J: TRBJ1-3; CDR3: CASSPQGATGNTIYF
V: TRBV2; J: TRBJ2-3; CDR3: CASSVGSMTDTQYF
V: TRBV2; J: TRBJ2-1; CDR3: CASIPGGRYNEQFF
V: TRBV3-1/TRBV3-2; J: TRBJ1-2; CDR3: CASSQGQYGYTF
V: TRBV11-2; J: TRBJ2-4; CDR3: CASSPPGQGRAKNIQYF
V: TRBV9; J: TRBJ2-1; CDR3: CASSVSPLAGENEQFF
V: TRBV7-3; J: TRBJ2-1; CDR3: CASSPPRTVRNEQFF